This T cell receptor (beta chain) was recovered during a study of blood T cells in healthy people across ages. This clonotype was recorded a few times. The authors ran a second PCR of roughly 6 to 12 cycles using a sample-barcoded 5' primer and a J-beta primer mix. TCRdb analysed the 5' RACE reads with MiXCR anew, one entry per CDR3 protein. The table lists fewer than 950,000 distinct CDR3 sequences, roughly 35% of them singletons. Germline V gene data show CDR1 as SGDLS and CDR2 as YYNGEE. CDR3 length: 15 residues. Between the trimmed V and J ends, which lost 0 bases and 6 bases, there was a span of 12 bases.

This clonotype was sampled from a man aged 18 to 29 in good health. The J gene is TRBJ1-4, the V gene TRBV9; D is possibly TRBD1 (6 bases). The material sequenced was blood. The CDR3 is CASSVEDRLYEKLFF. In nucleotides, the CDR3 is TGTGCCAGCAGCGTAGAAGACAGGCTTTATGAAAAACTGTTTTTT.